Included here is one T cell receptor (beta chain) sequence, with context. There is no known antigen for this receptor. Base-call qualities are not available, and no considerably larger clone is one nucleotide away. For sequencing of the TCRbeta CDR3 region, genomic DNA was extracted from the sorted cells. The immunoSEQ Assay was used to sequence the TCRbeta CDR3 regions. The clones in this table, taken by TCRdb from immuneACCESS, are in-frame only. Not every clone is retained; where verified, under half of the shortfall comes from an unresolved V gene, and the cause of the rest is unknown. Within this sample are roughly 5,000 clones, with approximately 66% of them counted one time only. Together, the top ten hold 65% to 75% of the sample. The sample comes from a study of OX40 agonist ivuxolimab in advanced cancers. At the level of the whole study: The costimulatory receptor OX40 (CD134) was targeted by ivuxolimab, a fully human IgG2 agonistic monoclonal antibody. Of the roughly 50 dose-escalation patients, hepatocellular carcinoma was present in around 19, melanoma in roughly 15, renal cell carcinoma in 9 and head and neck cancer in 9. Partial responses were achieved by three dose-escalation patients, of whom one had hepatocellular carcinoma and two had cutaneous melanoma. Patients were allowed to have had prior anti-PD-1, anti-PD-L1 or anti-CTLA-4 therapy, and approximately 40% of the dose-escalation patients had been treated with checkpoint inhibitors. The point of sequencing TCRbeta in the periphery was to test whether ivuxolimab changed TCR sequence diversity and drove clonal T-cell expansion. In the dose-escalation cohort, roughly 82% of patients were male, and the mean age was 60 years with a range of about 20 to 90. The monotherapy dose-escalation portion (N ≈ 57 patients) of the phase I ivuxolimab trial is reported in the paper. Intravenous ivuxolimab was administered to patients every 2 weeks at six dose levels: 0.01, 0.1, 0.3, 1.5, 3 and 10 mg/kg.

On the study overall, not on this receptor specifically: After ivuxolimab, CD8+ T cells had more expanded clones than CD4+ T cells on average. The antigen specificity of the clonally expanded peripheral T cells was not determined. At doses of 0.1 to 3.0 mg/kg, clonal expansion of both CD4+ and CD8+ T cells in blood was seen between baseline and week 6. Low levels of normalized T-cell clonal expansion were also seen in some nonresponding patients. In the 0.1-3.0 mg/kg groups, partial responders were among the patients with the lowest normalized peripheral clonal expansion, particularly in CD8+ T cells.

The CDR3 starts with the cysteine, ends with the phenylalanine, and has 15 residues. Left in the record is the CDR3 DNA by itself, 45 bases read in frame from the first base. The junction shows trimming of 4 bases on V and 11 bases on J, and the gene matches do not reach 13 bases of it. From the germline V gene, CDR1 is SGHDT and CDR2 is YYEEEE. Patients with a history of autoimmune disease or receiving systemic immunosuppression were excluded from the trial. In every dose cohort, peripheral blood was drawn for TCR sequencing at baseline, cycle 4 day 1, and cycle 7 day 1. Samples were obtained from an open-label, multicenter, first-in-human phase I dose-escalation trial of ivuxolimab. The trial enrolled adults with locally advanced or metastatic head and neck squamous cell, hepatocellular, melanoma or renal cell carcinoma. CD4+ and CD8+ T cells were sorted separately from peripheral blood before TCR sequencing.

This receptor was taken from an adult with an advanced solid tumor such as melanoma, head and neck, liver or kidney cancer. Sequenced here: CD4+ or CD8+ T cells sorted from blood, sampled in a trial of the OX40 agonist ivuxolimab. The chain is made from TRBV5-6 and TRBJ1-1; TRBD1 agrees with 11 junctional bases. The DNA sequence is TGTGCCAGCAGCCCCGCCCGGGACAGGGGGGTCCGGGCTTTCTTT. Its coded protein is CASSPARDRGVRAFF. When the CDR3 is completed using the reference TRBV5-6 and TRBJ1-1 genes on either side, the full variable domain is DAGVTQSPTHLIKTRGQQVTLRCSPKSGHDTVSWYQQALGQGPQFIFQYYEEEERQRGNFPDRFSGHQFPNYSSELNVNALLLGDSALYLCASSPARDRGVRAFFGQGTRLTVV.